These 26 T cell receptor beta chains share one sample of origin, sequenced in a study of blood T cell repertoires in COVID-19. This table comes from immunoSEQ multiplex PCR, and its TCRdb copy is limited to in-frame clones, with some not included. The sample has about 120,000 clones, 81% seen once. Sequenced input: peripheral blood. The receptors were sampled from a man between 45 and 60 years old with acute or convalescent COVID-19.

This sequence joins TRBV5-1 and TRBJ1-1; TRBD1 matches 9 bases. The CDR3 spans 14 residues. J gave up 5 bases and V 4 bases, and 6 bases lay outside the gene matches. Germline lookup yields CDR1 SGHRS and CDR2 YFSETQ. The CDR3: CASSPTGGGTEAFF. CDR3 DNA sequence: TGCGCCAGCAGCCCTACAGGGGGCGGAACTGAAGCTTTCTTT. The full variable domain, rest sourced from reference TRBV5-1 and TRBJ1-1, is KAGVTQTPRYLIKTRGQQVTLSCSPISGHRSVSWYQQTPGQGLQFLFEYFSETQRNKGNFPGRFSGRQFSNSRSEMNVSTLELGDSALYLCASSPTGGGTEAFFGQGTRLTVV.

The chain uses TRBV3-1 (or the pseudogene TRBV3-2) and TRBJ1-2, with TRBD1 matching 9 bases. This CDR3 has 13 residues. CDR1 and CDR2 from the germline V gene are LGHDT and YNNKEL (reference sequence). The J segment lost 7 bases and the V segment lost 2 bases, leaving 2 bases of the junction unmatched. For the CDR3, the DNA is TGTGCCAGCAGCCAATACAGGGGGCTTGGCTACACCTTC. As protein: CASSQYRGLGYTF.

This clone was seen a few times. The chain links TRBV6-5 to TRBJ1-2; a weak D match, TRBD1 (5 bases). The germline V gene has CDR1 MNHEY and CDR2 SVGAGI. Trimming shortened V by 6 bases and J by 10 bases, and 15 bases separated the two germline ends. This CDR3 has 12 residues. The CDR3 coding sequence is TGTGCCAGCAGGCGGGGCGAATTGGACTACACCTTC. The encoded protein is CASRRGELDYTF.

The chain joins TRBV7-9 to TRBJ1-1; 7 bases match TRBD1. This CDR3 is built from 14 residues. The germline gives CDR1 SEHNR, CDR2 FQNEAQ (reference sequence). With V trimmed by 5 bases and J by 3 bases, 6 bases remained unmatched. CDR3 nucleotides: TGTGCCAGCAGCCCCCGCAGGGGGGACACTGAAGCTTTCTTT. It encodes CASSPRRGDTEAFF.

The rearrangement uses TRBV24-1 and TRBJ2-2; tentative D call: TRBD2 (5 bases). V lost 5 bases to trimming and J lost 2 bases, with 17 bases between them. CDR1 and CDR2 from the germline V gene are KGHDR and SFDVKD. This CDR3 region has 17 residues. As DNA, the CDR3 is TGTGCCACCAGTGCTGAGAGGGCAGCCTTTAACACCGGGGAGCTGTTTTTT. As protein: CATSAERAAFNTGELFF.

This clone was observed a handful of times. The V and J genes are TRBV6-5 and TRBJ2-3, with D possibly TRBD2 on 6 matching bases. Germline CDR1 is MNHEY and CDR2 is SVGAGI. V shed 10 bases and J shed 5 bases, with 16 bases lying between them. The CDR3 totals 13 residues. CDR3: CAITGVGGDTQYF. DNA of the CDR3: TGTGCCATCACGGGGGTCGGGGGAGATACGCAGTATTTT.

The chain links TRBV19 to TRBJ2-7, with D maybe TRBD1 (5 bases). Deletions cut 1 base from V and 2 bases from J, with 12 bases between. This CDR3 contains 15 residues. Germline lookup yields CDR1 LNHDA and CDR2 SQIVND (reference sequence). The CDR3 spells CASSIGLGPTYEQYF. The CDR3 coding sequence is TGTGCCAGTAGTATAGGACTGGGGCCGACCTACGAGCAGTACTTC.

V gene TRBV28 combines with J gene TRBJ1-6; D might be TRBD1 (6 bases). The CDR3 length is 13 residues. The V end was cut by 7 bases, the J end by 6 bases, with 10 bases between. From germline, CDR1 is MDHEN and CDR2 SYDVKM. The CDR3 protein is CASIGQINSPLHF. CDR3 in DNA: TGTGCCAGCATCGGACAGATTAATTCACCCCTCCACTTT.

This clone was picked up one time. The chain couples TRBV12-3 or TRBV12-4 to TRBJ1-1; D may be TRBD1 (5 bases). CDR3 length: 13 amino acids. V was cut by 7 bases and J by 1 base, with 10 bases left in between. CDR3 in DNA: TGTGCCAGCATTTCCAGGGAGAACACTGAAGCTTTCTTT. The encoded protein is CASISRENTEAFF.

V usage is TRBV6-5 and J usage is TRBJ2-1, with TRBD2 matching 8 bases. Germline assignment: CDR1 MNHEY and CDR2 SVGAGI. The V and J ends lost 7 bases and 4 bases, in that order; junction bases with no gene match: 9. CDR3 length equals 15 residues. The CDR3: CASTDGLADYNEQFF. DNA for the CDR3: TGTGCCAGCACGGATGGACTAGCCGATTACAATGAGCAGTTCTTC.

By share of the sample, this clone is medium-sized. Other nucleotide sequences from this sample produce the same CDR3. The CDR3 spells CARGGGAHEQYF. The CDR3 DNA is TGTGCCAGGGGCGGGGGGGCCCACGAGCAGTACTTC. The chain combines TRBV14 with TRBJ2-7, with TRBD2 identical over 9 bases. The CDR3 is 12 amino acids. The ends lost 9 bases at V and 5 bases at J; junction bases unmatched: 5. The V gene's germline CDR1 is SGHDN and CDR2 FVKESK.

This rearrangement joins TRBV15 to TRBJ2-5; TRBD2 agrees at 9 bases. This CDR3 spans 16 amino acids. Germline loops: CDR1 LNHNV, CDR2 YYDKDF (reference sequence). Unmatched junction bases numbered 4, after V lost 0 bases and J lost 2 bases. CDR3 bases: TGTGCCACCAGCAGAGATGATGCGGGGGGGCAAGAGACCCAGTACTTC. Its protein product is CATSRDDAGGQETQYF.

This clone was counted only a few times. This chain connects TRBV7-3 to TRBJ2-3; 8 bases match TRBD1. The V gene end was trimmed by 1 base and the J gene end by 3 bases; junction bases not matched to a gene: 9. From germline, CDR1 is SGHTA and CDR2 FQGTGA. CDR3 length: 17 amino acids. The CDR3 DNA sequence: TGTGCCAGCAGCTTAAACAGGGGGGCAGGAGCTACAGATACGCAGTATTTT. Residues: CASSLNRGAGATDTQYF.

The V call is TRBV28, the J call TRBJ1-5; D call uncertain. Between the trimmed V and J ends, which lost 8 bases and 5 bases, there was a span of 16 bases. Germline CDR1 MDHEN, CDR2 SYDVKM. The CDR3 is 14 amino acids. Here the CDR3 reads CASGGQEGHQPQHF. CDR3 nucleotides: TGTGCCAGCGGCGGGCAGGAAGGGCATCAGCCCCAGCATTTT. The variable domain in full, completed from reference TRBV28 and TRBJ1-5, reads DVKVTQSSRYLVKRTGEKVFLECVQDMDHENMFWYRQDPGLGLRLIYFSYDVKMKEKGDIPEGYSVSREKKERFSLILESASTNQTSMYLCASGGQEGHQPQHFGDGTRLSIL.

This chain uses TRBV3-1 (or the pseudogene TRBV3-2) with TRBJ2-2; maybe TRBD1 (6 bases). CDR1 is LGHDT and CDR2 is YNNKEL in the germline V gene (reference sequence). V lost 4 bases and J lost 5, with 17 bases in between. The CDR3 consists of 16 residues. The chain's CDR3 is CASSLLGTSHTGELFF. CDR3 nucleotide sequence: TGTGCCAGCAGCCTCCTGGGGACATCCCATACCGGGGAGCTGTTTTTT.

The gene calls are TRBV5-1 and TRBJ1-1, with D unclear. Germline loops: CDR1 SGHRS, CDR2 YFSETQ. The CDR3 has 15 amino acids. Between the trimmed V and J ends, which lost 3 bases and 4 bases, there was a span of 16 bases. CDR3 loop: CASSWESRTGTEAFF. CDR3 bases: TGCGCCAGCAGCTGGGAGTCTCGGACGGGCACTGAAGCTTTCTTT.

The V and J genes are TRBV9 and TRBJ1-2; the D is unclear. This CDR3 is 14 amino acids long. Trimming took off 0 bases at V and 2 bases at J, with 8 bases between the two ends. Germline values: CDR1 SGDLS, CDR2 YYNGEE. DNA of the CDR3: TGTGCCAGCAGCGTAGGAGACACCAACTATGGCTACACCTTC. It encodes CASSVGDTNYGYTF.

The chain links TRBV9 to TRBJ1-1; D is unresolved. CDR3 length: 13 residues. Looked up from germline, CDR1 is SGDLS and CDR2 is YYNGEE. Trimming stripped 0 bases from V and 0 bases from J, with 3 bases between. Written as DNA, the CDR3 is TGTGCCAGCAGCGTAGATATGAACACTGAAGCTTTCTTT. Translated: CASSVDMNTEAFF.

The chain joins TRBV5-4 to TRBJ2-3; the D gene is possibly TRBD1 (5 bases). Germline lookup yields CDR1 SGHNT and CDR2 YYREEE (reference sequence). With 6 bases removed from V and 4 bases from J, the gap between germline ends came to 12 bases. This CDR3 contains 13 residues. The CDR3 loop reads CASKKKGPDTQYF. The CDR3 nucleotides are TGTGCCAGCAAAAAGAAGGGGCCAGATACGCAGTATTTT.

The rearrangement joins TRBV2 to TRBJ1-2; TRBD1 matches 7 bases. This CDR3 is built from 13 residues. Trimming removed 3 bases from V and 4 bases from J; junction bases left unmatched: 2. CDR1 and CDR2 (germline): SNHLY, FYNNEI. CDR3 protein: CASSETGRYGYTF. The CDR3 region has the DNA TGTGCCAGCAGTGAGACAGGGCGCTATGGCTACACCTTC.

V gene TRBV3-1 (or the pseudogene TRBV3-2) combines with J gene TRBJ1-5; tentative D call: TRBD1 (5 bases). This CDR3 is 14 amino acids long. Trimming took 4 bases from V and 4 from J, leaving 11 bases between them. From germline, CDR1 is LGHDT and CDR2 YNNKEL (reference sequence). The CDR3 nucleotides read TGTGCCAGCAGCCTCGGGCGGGGGAATCAGCCCCAGCATTTT. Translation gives CASSLGRGNQPQHF.

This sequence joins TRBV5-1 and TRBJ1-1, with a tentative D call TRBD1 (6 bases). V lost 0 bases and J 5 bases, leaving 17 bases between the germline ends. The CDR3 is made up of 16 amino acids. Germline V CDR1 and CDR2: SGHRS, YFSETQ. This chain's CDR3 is CASSLAHAGGGTEAFF. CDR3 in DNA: TGCGCCAGCAGCTTGGCCCATGCGGGGGGCGGAACTGAAGCTTTCTTT.

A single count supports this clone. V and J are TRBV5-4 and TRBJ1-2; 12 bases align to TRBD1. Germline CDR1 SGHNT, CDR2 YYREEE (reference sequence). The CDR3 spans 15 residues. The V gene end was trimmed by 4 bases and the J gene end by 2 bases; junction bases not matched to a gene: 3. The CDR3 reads CASSIGTGGNYGYTF. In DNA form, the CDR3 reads TGTGCCAGCAGCATTGGGACAGGGGGCAACTATGGCTACACCTTC.

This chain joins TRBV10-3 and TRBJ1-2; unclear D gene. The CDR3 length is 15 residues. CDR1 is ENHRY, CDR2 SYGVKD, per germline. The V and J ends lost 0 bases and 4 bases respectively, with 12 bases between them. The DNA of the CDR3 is TGTGCCATCAGTGAGTCCCCCGGGATCACCTATGGCTACACCTTC. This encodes CAISESPGITYGYTF.

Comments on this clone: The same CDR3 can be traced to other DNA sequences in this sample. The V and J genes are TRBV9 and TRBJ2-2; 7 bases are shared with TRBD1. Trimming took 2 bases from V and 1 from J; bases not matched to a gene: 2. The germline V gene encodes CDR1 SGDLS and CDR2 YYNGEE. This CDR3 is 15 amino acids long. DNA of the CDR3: TGTGCCAGCAGCGTTAGGACAGGGAACACCGGGGAGCTGTTTTTT. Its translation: CASSVRTGNTGELFF.

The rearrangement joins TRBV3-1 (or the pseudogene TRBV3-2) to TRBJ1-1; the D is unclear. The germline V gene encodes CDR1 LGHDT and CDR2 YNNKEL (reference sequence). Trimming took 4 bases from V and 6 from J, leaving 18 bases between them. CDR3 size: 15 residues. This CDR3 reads CASSPMGRESPEAFF. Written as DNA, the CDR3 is TGTGCCAGCAGCCCAATGGGTCGGGAATCGCCTGAAGCTTTCTTT.